A single sample gave rise to the 6 T cell receptor beta chains below, sequenced in a study of post-analysis software for immune sequencing data. No cognate antigen is known for these TCRs. Study results and limitations: The five TRBV segments detected at higher frequency in patients than in controls included TRBV5-6, TRBV5-1 and TRBV20-1.

Prepared libraries of TCR beta cDNA carried unique molecular identifiers. Via MiXCR, TCRdb re-called the PCR reads, giving one row per CDR3 protein. The data show 650,000 to 850,000 distinct CDR3 sequences, with around 46% seen just once and approximately 4.4% held by the top ten. Sequences were obtained from blood. These TCRs come from a girl aged 10-17 years with multiple sclerosis.

This clonotype was recorded a few times. The chain employs TRBV5-6 and TRBJ2-1; D possibly corresponds to TRBD2 (6 bases). The length of the CDR3 is 13 residues. Germline lookup yields CDR1 SGHDT and CDR2 YYEEEE. V was trimmed by 0 bases and J by 9 bases, leaving 10 bases between them. DNA of the CDR3: TGTGCCAGCAGCTTGGGACTAGTGAGTGAGCAGTTCTTC. Translated: CASSLGLVSEQFF. The complete variable domain, with remaining parts taken from reference TRBV5-6 and TRBJ2-1, reads DAGVTQSPTHLIKTRGQQVTLRCSPKSGHDTVSWYQQALGQGPQFIFQYYEEEERQRGNFPDRFSGHQFPNYSSELNVNALLLGDSALYLCASSLGLVSEQFFGPGTRLTVL.

The CDR3 protein is CSAPGGGGYEQYF. CDR3 bases: TGCAGTGCTCCTGGGGGAGGGGGGTACGAGCAGTACTTC. The V call is TRBV20-1, the J call TRBJ2-7, with D perhaps matching TRBD2 (7 bases). The CDR3 is 13 amino acids. Germline values: CDR1 DFQATT, CDR2 SNEGSKA (reference sequence). V was trimmed by 5 bases and J by 4 bases, leaving 15 bases between them.

This clonotype came up a few times. J is TRBJ2-3 and V is TRBV5-1, with 8 nucleotides matching TRBD2. The V segment lost 2 bases and the J segment 3 bases; nucleotides outside the gene matches: 5. This CDR3 region has 15 residues. Germline CDR1 SGHRS, CDR2 YFSETQ. DNA for the CDR3: TGCGCCAGCAGCTTCAGCGGGAGTGTGACAGATACGCAGTATTTT. Amino acids: CASSFSGSVTDTQYF.

This clonotype was picked up a small number of times. The chain combines TRBV12-3 or TRBV12-4 with TRBJ1-2, with a weak D call TRBD1 (6 bases). CDR3 length: 13 amino acids. Trimming took 1 base from V and 5 from J, leaving 8 bases between them. CDR3 region: CASSLEGEYGYTF. In nucleotides, the CDR3 is TGTGCCAGCAGTTTAGAGGGGGAGTATGGCTACACCTTC.

The chain is built from TRBV7-2 and TRBJ1-6, with 7 nucleotides matching TRBD1. This CDR3 region has 15 residues. CDR1 is SGHTA, CDR2 FQGNSA, per germline. The ends lost 5 bases at V and 7 bases at J; junction bases unmatched: 8. The chain's CDR3 is CASSLVRQGNSPLHF. For the CDR3, the DNA is TGTGCCAGCAGCCTCGTCCGACAGGGAAATTCACCCCTCCACTTT.

This sequence joins TRBV7-3 and TRBJ2-3; 11 positions agree with TRBD2. This CDR3 is built from 16 residues. V trimming: 3 bases; J trimming: 2 bases; junction bases outside the gene matches: 4. From germline, CDR1 is SGHTA and CDR2 FQGTGA. CDR3: CASSFSSGRLTDTQYF. The CDR3 coding sequence is TGTGCCAGCAGCTTTTCTAGCGGGAGGCTCACAGATACGCAGTATTTT.